The clone carrying this TCR beta chain was found once. What it binds is not known. This entry is derived from a study of vaccination effects on CD4 cells after COVID-19. This table comes from immunoSEQ multiplex PCR, and its TCRdb copy is limited to in-frame clones, with some not included. The sample has over 45,000 clones, 65% to 80% seen once; the top ten hold approximately 3%. Isolation of CD4+ T cells took place after approximately 10 days of culture. The CDR3 length is 13 residues. Germline CDR1 and CDR2: SGHNT and YYREEE (reference sequence). The V and J ends lost 0 bases and 7 bases respectively, with 10 bases between them.

This TCR was sampled from a human donor who received a COVID-19 vaccine. The chain recombines TRBV5-4 with TRBJ1-1, with a possible D match to TRBD1 (6 bases). The sequences come from CD4+ T cells from PBMCs cultured without peptide, collected before COVID-19 vaccination. The CDR3 spells CASSLGGGGEAFF. CDR3 nucleotides: TGTGCCAGCAGCTTGGGGGGGGGCGGTGAAGCTTTCTTT.